A selection of T cell receptor beta chains follows, all from one sample in a study of CD8 T cells in ankylosing spondylitis. TCRdb reprocessed the 5' RACE reads via MiXCR and lists one record per CDR3 protein. The sample gives around 130,000 distinct CDR3 sequences, around 7% of which show up once; over 9% is in the top ten. The sample taken for sequencing was blood, either unsorted or a sorted T cell fraction (not recorded which). Receptors originate from a male donor with ankylosing spondylitis or in good health (not recorded which). The CDR3 runs from the conserved cysteine through the conserved F or W.

V,CDR3
TRBV28,CASSPQLAGYLMGGELFF
TRBV5-1,CASSLGQRDNEQFF
TRBV30,CAWSVLGQGRDEQYF
TRBV20-1,CSARASSYNSPLHF
TRBV2,CASKWDRAQEQYF
TRBV20-1,CSARDLGGAAYEQYF
TRBV20-1,CSARVWVLAGAPYEQYF
TRBV7-2,CASSLVTGGNNEQFF
TRBV6-6,CASSPRDQPQHF
TRBV7-2,CASSRRLAENTGELFF
TRBV7-2,CASSPGPSNQPQHF
TRBV18,CASSGNQETQYF
TRBV29-1,CSGRVTGELFF
TRBV12-3/TRBV12-4,CASSLYASSTDTQYF
TRBV20-1,CSAGGQGAADTQYF
TRBV5-6,CASSFQGYGYTF
TRBV6-1,CASSPHGGGSTEAFF
TRBV5-6,CASSLGQGAFHQPQHF
TRBV20-1,CSARDQGMNTEAFF
TRBV5-4,CASSSSYSGNTIYF
TRBV20-1,CSAFSGRSYNEQFF
TRBV7-8,CASSLAAETQYF
TRBV29-1,CSARGQDLGEQYF
TRBV20-1,CSARPPGLAGSTQYF
TRBV5-1,CASSTRDRNSPLHF
TRBV20-1,CSAPEINLFNQPQHF
TRBV7-2,CASSALTSPTDTQYF
TRBV29-1,CSVYGHPYNEQFF
TRBV5-6,CASSLYTGGSYEQYF
TRBV18,CASSLRQGFQETQYF
TRBV6-5,CASSWGQGEQPQHF
TRBV7-9,CASSSLQTGSSYEQYF
TRBV27,CASSFSGLAGKNIQYF
TRBV9,CASSAQTSARYNEQFF
TRBV29-1,CSVEVYGAFVTEAFF
TRBV29-1,CSAWTGPAGNTIYF
TRBV29-1,CSVRGDKGNTIYF